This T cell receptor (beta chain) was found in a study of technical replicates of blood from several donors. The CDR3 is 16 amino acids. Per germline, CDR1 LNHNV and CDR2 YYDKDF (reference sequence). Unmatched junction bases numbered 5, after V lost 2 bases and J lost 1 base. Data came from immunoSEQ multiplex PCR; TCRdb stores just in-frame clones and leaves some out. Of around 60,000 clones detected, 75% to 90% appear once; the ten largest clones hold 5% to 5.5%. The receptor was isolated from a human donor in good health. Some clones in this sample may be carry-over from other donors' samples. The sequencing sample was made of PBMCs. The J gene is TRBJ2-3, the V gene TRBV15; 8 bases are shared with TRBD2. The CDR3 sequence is CATSRRLAWGTDTQYF. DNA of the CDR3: TGTGCCACCAGCAGAAGACTAGCGTGGGGCACAGATACGCAGTATTTT.